Listed below are T cell receptor beta chains from one sample, sequenced in a study of T-cell memory formation after mild COVID-19. One entry per CDR3 protein, called by TCRdb with MiXCR from the 5' RACE reads. The sample has hundreds of thousands of distinct CDR3 sequences, roughly 15% seen once. The sample taken for sequencing was PBMCs or a T cell subset sorted from them (not recorded which). All receptors come from a man aged 18-30 years who had mild COVID-19 (a few samples of this study predate the infection). Cell type and time point are not known. Each CDR3 is given with its conserved first and last residue. Each record gives: D gene, V gene, J gene, clone size, CDR3 DNA, CDR3 protein. The D gene is left open where the match is weak. Clone size is shown for a subset of rows, as once, few, many or a class of expanded clone.

>NA|TRBV7-2|TRBJ2-3|NA
TGTGCCAGCAGCCCCATTGGGGTCGTTGAGGGCCCAGATACGCAGTATTTT
CASSPIGVVEGPDTQYF
>NA|TRBV5-6|TRBJ1-1|few
TGTGCCAGCAGCGACAGGATTAACACTGAAGCTTTCTTT
CASSDRINTEAFF
>TRBD1|TRBV7-2|TRBJ1-3|few
TGTGCCAGCAGCTTATGGCAGGGGGCGGACACCATATATTTT
CASSLWQGADTIYF
>NA|TRBV28|TRBJ2-5|NA
TGTGCCAGCACACAGGGTGATAGAGAGACCCAGTACTTC
CASTQGDRETQYF
>NA|TRBV7-6|TRBJ2-6|NA
TGTGCCAGCAGCTTAGTGTATGGAGGGGACTCTGGGGCCAACGTCCTGACTTTC
CASSLVYGGDSGANVLTF
>NA|TRBV2|TRBJ2-1|few
TGTGCCAGCAGTGAATCAGGGTATGAGCAGTTCTTC
CASSESGYEQFF
>NA|TRBV12-5|TRBJ2-1|many
TGTGCTAGTGGGCCCGGAGAGACGTTCCATGAGCAGTTCTTC
CASGPGETFHEQFF
>NA|TRBV5-1|TRBJ1-6|few
TGCGCCAGCAGCTTGCACGGGACGGAGGCCTCCTATAATTCACCCCTCCACTTT
CASSLHGTEASYNSPLHF
>NA|TRBV4-1|TRBJ2-5|few
TGCGCCAGCAGCCAAAATCCAGCGTCCAAGACCCAGTACTTC
CASSQNPASKTQYF
>NA|TRBV6-1|TRBJ2-5|NA
TGTGCCAGCAGCGTAACTACAGGGATACAGACCCAGTACTTC
CASSVTTGIQTQYF
>NA|TRBV2|TRBJ2-1|many
TGTGCCAGCAGTGAGGAACGGTTTAATGAGCAGTTCTTC
CASSEERFNEQFF
>NA|TRBV4-3|TRBJ1-6|few
TGCGCCAGCAGCCCGGACCCAGGAAGGACCTATAATTCACCCCTCCACTTT
CASSPDPGRTYNSPLHF
>NA|TRBV4-1|TRBJ1-5|NA
TGCGCCAGCAGCCAAGGGCCGGTGAGAAATCAGCCCCAGCATTTT
CASSQGPVRNQPQHF
>TRBD2|TRBV20-1|TRBJ2-3|NA
TGCAGTGGGCTCGGGGGGGGCTGGGGGGATACGCAGTATTTT
CSGLGGGWGDTQYF
>TRBD1|TRBV9|TRBJ2-7|few
TGTGCCAGCAGCGTAGAAGGACAGGGGTCCGAGCAGTACTTC
CASSVEGQGSEQYF
>NA|TRBV10-3|TRBJ2-5|NA
TGTGCCACTGCCAGGGGTTACCAAGAGACCCAGTACTTC
CATARGYQETQYF
>NA|TRBV6-6|TRBJ2-1|NA
TGTGCCAGCGGGCCACGGGCCTACAATGAGCAGTTCTTC
CASGPRAYNEQFF
>TRBD2|TRBV6-6|TRBJ2-3|NA
TGTGCCAGCAGTTACGCCCCCGAACTAGCGGGGAGCACAGATACGCAGTATTTT
CASSYAPELAGSTDTQYF